These 23 T cell receptor beta chains originate from one sample sequenced in a study of blood T cells in healthy people across ages. For the second PCR, which ran for roughly 6 to 12 cycles, a sample-barcoded 5' primer and a J-beta primer mix were used. MiXCR was run by TCRdb on the 5' RACE reads, yielding one entry per CDR3 protein. The sample carries roughly 1,700,000 distinct CDR3 sequences, about 28% recorded once. Material for sequencing was blood. Receptor source: a woman in her twenties or thirties in good health.

With respect to this clonotype: This may come from a read error, since a much larger clone is one base off. The chain is built from TRBV5-1 and TRBJ2-5; 7 bases match TRBD1. Germline lookup yields CDR1 SGHRS and CDR2 YFSETQ. This CDR3 has 14 residues. In DNA form, the CDR3 reads TGCGCCAGCGGCTTGACAGGGTTACCAGAGACCCAGTACTTC. Encoded protein: CASGLTGLPETQYF.

The V and J genes are TRBV14 and TRBJ2-1; 7 nucleotides line up with TRBD1. Germline CDR1 reads SGHDN; CDR2 reads FVKESK. CDR3 length: 16 residues. J lost 5 bases, V lost 1 base, and 8 bases had no gene match. CDR3 sequence: CASSQGRRQGHNEQFF. In nucleotides, the CDR3 is TGTGCCAGCAGCCAAGGACGACGACAGGGACACAATGAGCAGTTCTTC.

The chain joins TRBV6-5 to TRBJ1-1; 9 bases map to TRBD1. Trimming took 3 bases from V and 7 from J; bases not matched to a gene: 3. Germline CDR1 MNHEY, CDR2 SVGAGI. This CDR3 is 13 amino acids long. This CDR3 reads CASSYRDRDEAFF. CDR3 in DNA: TGTGCCAGCAGTTATAGGGACAGGGATGAAGCTTTCTTT.

J is TRBJ2-5 and V is TRBV12-3 or TRBV12-4, with 10 bases matching TRBD2. This CDR3 has 16 amino acids. V was pared by 2 bases and J by 2 bases, with 5 bases of the junction left unmatched. The CDR3 DNA sequence: TGTGCCAGCAGTTTATCTAGCGGGGGACCACAAGAGACCCAGTACTTC. Translation gives CASSLSSGGPQETQYF.

This clonotype was counted ten times or more. This chain links TRBV28 with TRBJ2-5; D ambiguous. The CDR3 extends over 13 amino acids. The V end lost 5 bases, the J end lost 2 bases, and 9 bases lay between the germline ends. From germline, CDR1 is MDHEN and CDR2 SYDVKM. The CDR3 sequence: CASSPDGQETQYF. The CDR3 DNA reads TGTGCCAGCAGTCCCGACGGGCAAGAGACCCAGTACTTC. The full variable domain, rest sourced from reference TRBV28 and TRBJ2-5, is DVKVTQSSRYLVKRTGEKVFLECVQDMDHENMFWYRQDPGLGLRLIYFSYDVKMKEKGDIPEGYSVSREKKERFSLILESASTNQTSMYLCASSPDGQETQYFGPGTRLLVL.

This clonotype was counted only a few times. The rearrangement uses TRBV7-9 and TRBJ2-5, with 8 bases that match TRBD1. Gene TRBJ2-7 matches the end of the DNA better, so the J call may be wrong. CDR1 and CDR2 (germline): SEHNR, FQNEAQ (reference sequence). The CDR3 has 15 amino acids. In DNA form, the CDR3 reads TGTGCCAGCAGCTCCGGCCTGGACAGGGTGGACGAGCAGTACTTC. It encodes CASSSGLDRVDEQYF.

This sequence joins TRBV3-1 and TRBJ1-5; no reliable D call. CDR1 is LGHDT, CDR2 YNNKEL, per germline (reference sequence). The germline V and J ends were trimmed by 0 bases and 7 bases, with 7 bases remaining between them. This CDR3 is built from 13 residues. The CDR3 loop reads CASSQDRTQPQHF. CDR3 DNA sequence: TGTGCCAGCAGCCAAGACAGGACGCAGCCCCAGCATTTT.

This clonotype was found many times. The chain employs TRBV20-1 and TRBJ1-2; no clear D. Between the trimmed V and J ends, which lost 0 bases and 5 bases, there was a span of 16 bases. The CDR3 is 15 amino acids. Germline CDR1 reads DFQATT; CDR2 reads SNEGSKA (reference sequence). CDR3 residues: CSARESSGRIYGYTF. The DNA of the CDR3 is TGCAGTGCTAGAGAAAGCTCGGGCAGAATTTATGGCTACACCTTC.

This clonotype was picked up a small number of times. This chain links TRBV29-1 with TRBJ1-1, with D possibly TRBD1 on 5 matching bases. Germline lookup yields CDR1 SQVTM and CDR2 ANQGSEA. The CDR3 is made up of 11 amino acids. In DNA, the CDR3 is TGCGGAGTGGGGGGGAACACTGAAGCTTTCTTT. Its protein is CGVGGNTEAFF. Looking up the rest from reference TRBV29-1 and TRBJ1-1 gives the full variable domain: SAVISQKPSRDICQRGTSLTIQCQVDSQVTMMFWYRQQPGQSLTLIATANQGSEATYESGFVIDKFPISRPNLTFSTLTVSNMSPEDSSIYLCGVGGNTEAFFGQGTRLTVV.

The count of this clonotype is one. The junction departs from germline at one end; a sequencing error may be responsible. The chain joins TRBV28 to TRBJ2-4; tentative D call: TRBD1 (6 bases). CDR1 is MDHEN and CDR2 is SYDVKM in the germline V gene. This CDR3 has 15 amino acids. This CDR3 is CASKSAGVAKSIQYF. In DNA form, the CDR3 reads TGTGCCTCCAAAAGCGCAGGGGTAGCCAAAAGCATTCAGTACTTC.

This sequence joins TRBV29-1 and TRBJ1-4, with D uncertain. Trimming stripped 4 bases from V and 12 bases from J, with 15 bases between. The germline V gene has CDR1 SQVTM and CDR2 ANQGSEA. The CDR3 is 12 residues long. The CDR3 DNA sequence: TGCAGCGTTGGGGTGACGGTGGGCGAACTGTTTTTT. Encoded protein: CSVGVTVGELFF.

There are many counts of this clonotype. The chain links TRBV5-1 to TRBJ1-2; tentative D call: TRBD1 (6 bases). The CDR3 extends over 14 amino acids. CDR1 and CDR2 (germline): SGHRS, YFSETQ. The ends were cut back, 2 bases at V and 8 bases at J, with 16 bases in the middle. In DNA form, the CDR3 reads TGCGCCAGCAGCTTAGCCGGGGACAATTTAGGCTACACCTTC. It translates to CASSLAGDNLGYTF.

A remark on this clonotype: A much larger clonotype is one base distant, so this may be a read error. This rearrangement joins TRBV5-1 to TRBJ1-4; no firm D call. V was cut by 9 bases and J by 0 bases, with 15 bases left in between. The CDR3 has 15 amino acids. Germline CDR1 and CDR2: SGHRS and YFSETQ. The CDR3 DNA sequence: TGCGCCAACCAATCATCCGCCGCAACTAATGAAAAACTGTTTTTT. Amino acids: CANQSSAATNEKLFF. Complete variable domain (other parts from reference TRBV5-1 and TRBJ1-4): KAGVTQTPRYLIKTRGQQVTLSCSPISGHRSVSWYQQTPGQGLQFLFEYFSETQRNKGNFPGRFSGRQFSNSRSEMNVSTLELGDSALYLCANQSSAATNEKLFFGSGTQLSVL.

In regard to this clonotype: A much larger clone differs from this one at a single base, so this may be a read error. This rearrangement joins TRBV29-1 to TRBJ1-2; the D is unclear. V was pared by 4 bases and J by 2 bases, with 14 bases between. The germline CDR1 and CDR2 sequences are SQVTM and ANQGSEA. The length of the CDR3 is 14 residues. CDR3 bases: TGCAGCGTTGGCCGGAGCCAGGAGAACTATGGCTACACCTTC. The encoded protein is CSVGRSQENYGYTF. Full variable domain (remainder filled in from reference TRBV29-1 and TRBJ1-2): SAVISQKPSRDICQRGTSLTIQCQVDSQVTMMFWYRQQPGQSLTLIATANQGSEATYESGFVIDKFPISRPNLTFSTLTVSNMSPEDSSIYLCSVGRSQENYGYTFGSGTRLTVV.

This clonotype was counted many times. This rearrangement joins TRBV12-3 or TRBV12-4 to TRBJ1-2; D gene uncertain. This CDR3 is 13 amino acids long. Deletions cut 6 bases from V and 4 bases from J, with 12 bases between. CDR3 nucleotide sequence: TGTGCCAGCAGGCCCGGAGGCAGCTATGGCTACACCTTC. Protein product: CASRPGGSYGYTF.

In regard to this clonotype: This is likely a read error, given that the CDR3 carries no conserved phenylalanine or tryptophan at its end. The chain employs TRBV12-3 or TRBV12-4 and TRBJ2-3, with a possible D match to TRBD1 (6 bases). This CDR3 has 17 residues. V shed 3 bases and J shed 3 bases, with 19 bases lying between them. CDR3 loop: CASSFDPYDRLTDTQYC. DNA for the CDR3: TGTGCCAGCAGTTTCGATCCCTACGACAGGTTGACAGATACGCAGTATTGT.

This chain joins TRBV3-1 and TRBJ1-1; D ambiguous. Germline V gene data show CDR1 as LGHDT and CDR2 as YNNKEL (reference sequence). Trimming removed 8 bases from V and 0 bases from J, with 16 bases in between. This CDR3 contains 15 residues. The CDR3 loop reads CASSASSQMNTEAFF. The CDR3 DNA follows: TGTGCCAGCTCCGCTTCAAGTCAGATGAACACTGAAGCTTTCTTT.

This clonotype was observed a handful of times. The chain is built from TRBV3-1 and TRBJ2-3; no clear D. Trimming took off 2 bases at V and 2 bases at J, with 14 bases between the two ends. CDR1 and CDR2 (germline): LGHDT, YNNKEL (reference sequence). The CDR3 extends over 16 amino acids. CDR3 residues: CASSQLGKGNTDTQYF. CDR3 DNA sequence: TGTGCCAGCAGCCAACTGGGGAAGGGAAACACAGATACGCAGTATTTT.

Many counts were recorded for this clonotype. J is TRBJ2-7 and V is TRBV20-1, with TRBD1 as a possible D gene (6 bases). The CDR3 covers 15 residues. The germline V gene has CDR1 DFQATT and CDR2 SNEGSKA (reference sequence). Trimming stripped 5 bases from V and 4 bases from J, with 21 bases between. The CDR3: CSAPQPSGHGYEQYF. The CDR3 bases are TGCAGTGCTCCGCAACCTTCGGGACATGGATACGAGCAGTACTTC.

The chain carries TRBV12-3 or TRBV12-4 and TRBJ1-5, with a tentative D call TRBD1 (5 bases). The CDR3 totals 14 residues. Trimming took 3 bases from V and 2 from J, leaving 8 bases between them. The chain's CDR3 is CASSLRDGNQPQHF. The CDR3 DNA follows: TGTGCCAGCAGTTTGAGGGACGGCAATCAGCCCCAGCATTTT.

This clonotype appeared a few times. The V and J genes are TRBV4-3 and TRBJ2-5, with 10 bases identical to TRBD1. The last part of the DNA fits TRBJ2-7 better; the J call may be wrong. The length of the CDR3 is 15 residues. Per germline, CDR1 LGHNA and CDR2 YSLEER. The CDR3 DNA sequence: TGCGCCAGCAGCCACGGACAGGGGGGAACCTACGAGCAGTACTTC. It encodes CASSHGQGGTYEQYF.

On this clonotype: This sequence may be a read error, since a much larger clone differs from it by one base. This chain links TRBV29-1 with TRBJ2-4; D ambiguous. CDR1 is SQVTM, CDR2 ANQGSEA, per germline. CDR3 size: 12 residues. CDR3: CSALTAKNIQHF. The CDR3 bases are TGCAGCGCCCTTACAGCCAAAAACATTCAGCACTTC.

With respect to this clonotype: Germline is not matched at one junction end, which may reflect a read error. The chain joins TRBV25-1 to TRBJ2-1; 10 nucleotides align to TRBD2. Germline CDR1 reads MGHDK; CDR2 reads SYGVNS. The CDR3 extends over 15 amino acids. This chain's CDR3 is CTSSDTSGKKNEQFF. The CDR3 region has the DNA TGTACCAGCAGTGATACTAGCGGGAAGAAGAATGAGCAGTTCTTC.